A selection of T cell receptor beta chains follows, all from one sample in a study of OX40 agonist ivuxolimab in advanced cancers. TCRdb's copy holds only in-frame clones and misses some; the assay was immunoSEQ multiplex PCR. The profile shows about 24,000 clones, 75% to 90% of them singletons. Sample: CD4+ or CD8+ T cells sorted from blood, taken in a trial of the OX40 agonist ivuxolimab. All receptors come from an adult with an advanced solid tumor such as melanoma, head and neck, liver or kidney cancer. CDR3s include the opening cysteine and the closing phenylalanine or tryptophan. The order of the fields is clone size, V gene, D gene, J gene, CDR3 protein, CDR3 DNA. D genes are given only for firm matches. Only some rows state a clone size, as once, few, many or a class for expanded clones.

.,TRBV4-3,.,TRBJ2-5,CASSQDADSSKETQYF,TGCGCCAGCAGCCAAGACGCGGACAGTTCGAAAGAGACCCAGTACTTC
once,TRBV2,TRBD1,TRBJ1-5,CASSGQAALSVRNQPQHF,TGTGCCAGCAGCGGACAGGCAGCCCTATCGGTTAGAAATCAGCCCCAGCATTTT
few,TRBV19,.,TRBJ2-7,CASSIVDSYEQYF,TGTGCCAGTAGTATCGTAGACTCCTACGAGCAGTACTTC
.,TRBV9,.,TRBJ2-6,CASSVAPSSGANVLTF,TGTGCCAGCAGCGTAGCTCCGAGCTCTGGGGCCAACGTCCTGACTTTC
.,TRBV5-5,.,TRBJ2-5,CASSLAPGETQYF,TGTGCCAGCAGCTTGGCTCCCGGGGAGACCCAGTACTTC
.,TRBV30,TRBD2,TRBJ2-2,CAWSIQREWPGELFF,TGTGCCTGGAGTATACAGCGGGAGTGGCCCGGGGAGCTGTTTTTT
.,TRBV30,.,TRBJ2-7,CAWRISRDSYGEQYF,TGTGCCTGGAGAATCTCACGGGACTCCTATGGAGAGCAGTACTTC
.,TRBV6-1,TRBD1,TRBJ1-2,CASSEGRDRAGYTF,TGTGCCAGCAGTGAAGGTCGGGACAGGGCCGGCTACACCTTC
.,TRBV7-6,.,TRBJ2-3,CASSLGGGRTDTQYF,TGTGCCAGCAGCCTGGGGGGCGGGAGAACAGATACGCAGTATTTT
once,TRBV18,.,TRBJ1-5,CASSPPGADSNQPQHF,TGTGCCAGCTCACCACCGGGCGCGGATAGCAATCAGCCCCAGCATTTT
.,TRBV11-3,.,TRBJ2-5,CASSLVRLWGQETQYF,TGTGCCAGCAGCTTAGTAAGGCTCTGGGGACAAGAGACCCAGTACTTC
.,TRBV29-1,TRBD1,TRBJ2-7,CSVTGTGRYEQYF,TGCAGCGTGACCGGGACAGGGAGATACGAGCAGTACTTC
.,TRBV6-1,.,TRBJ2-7,CATVPTGPYEQYF,TGTGCCACCGTCCCAACCGGCCCCTACGAGCAGTACTTC
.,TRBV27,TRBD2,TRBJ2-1,CASSFLRLAGDYNEQFF,TGTGCCAGCAGTTTTCTTAGACTAGCGGGAGACTACAATGAGCAGTTCTTC
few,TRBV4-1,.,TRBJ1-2,CASSQVSAVYGYTF,TGCGCCAGCAGCCAAGTCTCAGCGGTCTATGGCTACACCTTC
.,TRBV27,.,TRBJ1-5,CASSLIHGGVQPQHF,TGTGCCAGCAGCCTGATACATGGAGGGGTGCAGCCCCAGCATTTT
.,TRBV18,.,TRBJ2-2,CASSPFRDQGTGELFF,TGTGCCAGCTCACCGTTCAGGGATCAGGGCACCGGGGAGCTGTTTTTT
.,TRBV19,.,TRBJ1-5,CASSDRALNQPQHF,TGTGCCAGTAGTGACCGGGCCCTCAATCAGCCCCAGCATTTT
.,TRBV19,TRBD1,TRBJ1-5,CASSQGAKQPQHF,TGTGCCAGTAGTCAGGGGGCGAAACAGCCCCAGCATTTT
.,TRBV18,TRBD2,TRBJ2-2,CASSPSGGTNTGELFF,TGTGCCAGCTCCCCTAGCGGGGGCACGAACACCGGGGAGCTGTTTTTT
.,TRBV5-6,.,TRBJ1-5,CASSLAGIQPQHF,TGTGCCAGCAGCTTGGCTGGGATTCAGCCCCAGCATTTT
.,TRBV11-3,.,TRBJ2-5,CASSLALGQETQYF,TGTGCCAGCAGCTTAGCATTGGGCCAAGAGACCCAGTACTTC
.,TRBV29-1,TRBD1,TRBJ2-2,CSGGTVGGELFF,TGCAGCGGGGGGACAGTGGGCGGGGAGCTGTTTTTT
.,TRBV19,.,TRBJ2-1,CASSIPRSQQFF,TGTGCCAGTAGTATCCCCCGGAGCCAGCAGTTCTTC
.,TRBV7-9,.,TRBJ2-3,CASSGRGLRTDTQYF,TGTGCCAGCAGCGGCAGGGGTCTCCGCACAGATACGCAGTATTTT
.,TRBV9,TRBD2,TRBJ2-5,CASSVGLGTSGAQETQYF,TGTGCCAGCAGCGTAGGGTTGGGGACTAGCGGGGCCCAAGAGACCCAGTACTTC
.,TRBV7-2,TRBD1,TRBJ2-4,CASSLRTGLTKNIQYF,TGTGCCAGCAGCCTTAGGACAGGGTTAACCAAAAACATTCAGTACTTC
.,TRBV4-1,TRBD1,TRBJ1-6,CASSQLDRENSPLHF,TGCGCCAGCAGCCAATTAGACAGGGAGAATTCACCCCTCCACTTT
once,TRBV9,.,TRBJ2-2,CASSVSSAATGELFF,TGTGCCAGCAGCGTATCTAGCGCGGCCACCGGGGAGCTGTTTTTT
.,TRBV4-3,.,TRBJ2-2,CASSQEAAGYTGELFF,TGCGCCAGCAGCCAAGAGGCAGCGGGCTACACCGGGGAGCTGTTTTTT
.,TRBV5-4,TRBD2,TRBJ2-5,CASSSAGGKETQYF,TGTGCCAGCAGCTCGGCGGGAGGGAAAGAGACCCAGTACTTC
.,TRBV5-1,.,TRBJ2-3,CASSLENPSTDTQYF,TGCGCCAGCAGCTTGGAGAACCCCTCCACAGATACGCAGTATTTT
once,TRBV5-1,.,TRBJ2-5,CASSLVAETQYF,TGCGCCAGCAGCTTGGTAGCAGAGACCCAGTACTTC
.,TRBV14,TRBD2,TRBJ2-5,CASSQGLAETQYF,TGTGCCAGCAGCCAAGGACTAGCTGAGACCCAGTACTTC
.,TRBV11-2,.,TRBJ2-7,CASSLGVGGTPYEQYF,TGTGCCAGCAGCTTAGGGGTGGGCGGGACCCCCTACGAGCAGTACTTC
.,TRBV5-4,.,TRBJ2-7,CASSLAGGGMEQYF,TGTGCCAGCAGCTTGGCCGGTGGTGGGATGGAGCAGTACTTC
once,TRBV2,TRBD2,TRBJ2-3,CASSRGTRDTQYF,TGTGCCAGCAGTAGGGGGACTAGGGATACGCAGTATTTT
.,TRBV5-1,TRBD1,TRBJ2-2,CASSLGFGTGSRELFF,TGCGCCAGCAGCTTGGGGTTTGGGACAGGGTCCCGGGAGCTGTTTTTT
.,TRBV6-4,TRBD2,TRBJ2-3,CASSAGTSGRMRTQYF,TGTGCCAGCAGCGCCGGGACTAGCGGGAGGATGCGTACGCAGTATTTT
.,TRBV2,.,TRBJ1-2,CASRSTGGADGYTF,TGTGCCAGCAGGAGTACGGGGGGTGCGGATGGCTACACCTTC
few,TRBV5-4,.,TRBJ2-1,CASSLEQGHNSEQFF,TGTGCCAGCAGCTTGGAGCAGGGGCATAACAGTGAGCAGTTCTTC
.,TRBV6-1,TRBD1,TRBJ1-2,CASRGTGGYGYTF,TGTGCCAGCAGGGGGACAGGGGGCTATGGCTACACCTTC
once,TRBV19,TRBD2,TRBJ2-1,CASSDKAGGSYNEQFF,TGTGCCAGTAGTGACAAAGCGGGAGGCTCCTACAATGAGCAGTTCTTC
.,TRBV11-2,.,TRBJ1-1,CASSSQGGGTEAFF,TGTGCCAGCAGCTCACAGGGAGGTGGAACTGAAGCTTTCTTT
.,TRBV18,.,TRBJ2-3,CASSPSTGLGGDTQYF,TGTGCCAGCTCACCAAGCACAGGACTAGGGGGAGATACGCAGTATTTT
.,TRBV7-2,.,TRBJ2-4,CASSPRSAGIQYF,TGTGCCAGCAGCCCCCGGTCTGCAGGCATTCAGTACTTC